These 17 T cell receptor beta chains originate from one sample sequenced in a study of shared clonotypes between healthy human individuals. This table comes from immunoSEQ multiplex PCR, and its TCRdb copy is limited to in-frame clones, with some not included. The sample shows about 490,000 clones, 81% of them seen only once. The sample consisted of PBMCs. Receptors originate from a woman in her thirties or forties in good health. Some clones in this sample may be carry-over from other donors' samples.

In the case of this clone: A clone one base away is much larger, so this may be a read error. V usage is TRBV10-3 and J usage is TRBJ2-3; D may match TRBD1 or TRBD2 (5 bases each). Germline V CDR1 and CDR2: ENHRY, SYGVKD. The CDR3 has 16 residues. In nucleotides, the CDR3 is TGTGCCATCAGTGACTTACTGGTGGGAGACACAGGTACGCAGTATTTT. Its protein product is CAISDLLVGDTGTQYF.

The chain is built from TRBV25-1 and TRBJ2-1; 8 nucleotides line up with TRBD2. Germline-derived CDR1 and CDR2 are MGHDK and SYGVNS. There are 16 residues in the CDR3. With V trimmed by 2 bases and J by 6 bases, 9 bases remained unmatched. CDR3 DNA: TGTGCCAGCAGTGAAATCGGGACTAGAGGAACCAATGAGCAGTTCTTC. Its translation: CASSEIGTRGTNEQFF.

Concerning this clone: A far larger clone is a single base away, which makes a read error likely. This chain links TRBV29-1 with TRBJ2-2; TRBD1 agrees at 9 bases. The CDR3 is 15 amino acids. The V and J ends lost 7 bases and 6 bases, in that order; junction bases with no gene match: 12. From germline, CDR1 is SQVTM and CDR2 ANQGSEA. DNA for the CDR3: TGCAGCGCTGAGTGGGGACAGGGCGGCGCCGGGGAGCTGTTTTTT. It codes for CSAEWGQGGAGELFF.

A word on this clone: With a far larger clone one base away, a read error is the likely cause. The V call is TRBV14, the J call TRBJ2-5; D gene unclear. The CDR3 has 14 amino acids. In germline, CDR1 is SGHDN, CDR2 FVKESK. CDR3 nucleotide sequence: TGTGTCAGCAGCCAACCAGCTCTTCGTGAGACCCAGTACTTC. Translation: CVSSQPALRETQYF.

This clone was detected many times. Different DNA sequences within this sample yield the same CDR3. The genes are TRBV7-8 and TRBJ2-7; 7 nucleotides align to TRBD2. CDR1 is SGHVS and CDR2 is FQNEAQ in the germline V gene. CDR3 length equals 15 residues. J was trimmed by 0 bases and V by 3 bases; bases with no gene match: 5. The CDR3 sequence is CASSFGASGSYEQYF. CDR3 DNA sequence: TGTGCCAGCAGCTTTGGGGCTAGCGGCTCCTACGAGCAGTACTTC.

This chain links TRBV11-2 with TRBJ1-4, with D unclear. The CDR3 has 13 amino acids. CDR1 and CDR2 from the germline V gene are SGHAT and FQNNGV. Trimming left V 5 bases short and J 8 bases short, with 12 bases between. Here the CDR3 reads CASSLTGGEKLFF. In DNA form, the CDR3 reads TGTGCCAGCAGCCTTACCGGTGGCGAAAAACTGTTTTTT.

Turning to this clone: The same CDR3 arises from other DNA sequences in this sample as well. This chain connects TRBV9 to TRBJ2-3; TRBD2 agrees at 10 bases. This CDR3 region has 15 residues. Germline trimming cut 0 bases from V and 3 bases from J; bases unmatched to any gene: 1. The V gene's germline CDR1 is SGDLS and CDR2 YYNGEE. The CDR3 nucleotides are TGTGCCAGCAGCGTAGGAGCGGGAGGGACAGATACGCAGTATTTT. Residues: CASSVGAGGTDTQYF.

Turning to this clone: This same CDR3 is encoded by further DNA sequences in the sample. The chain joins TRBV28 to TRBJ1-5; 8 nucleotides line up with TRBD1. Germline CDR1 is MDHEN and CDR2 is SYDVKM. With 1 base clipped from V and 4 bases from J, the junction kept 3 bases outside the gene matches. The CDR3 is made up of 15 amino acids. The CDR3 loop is CASSLSGQGNQPQHF. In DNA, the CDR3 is TGTGCCAGCAGTTTATCCGGACAGGGAAATCAGCCCCAGCATTTT.

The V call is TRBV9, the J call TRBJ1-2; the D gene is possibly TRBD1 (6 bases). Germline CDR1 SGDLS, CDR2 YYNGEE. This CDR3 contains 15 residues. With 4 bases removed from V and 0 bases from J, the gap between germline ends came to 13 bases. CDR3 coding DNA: TGTGCCAGCAGCCTCGGGGGGCCAACTAACTATGGCTACACCTTC. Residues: CASSLGGPTNYGYTF.

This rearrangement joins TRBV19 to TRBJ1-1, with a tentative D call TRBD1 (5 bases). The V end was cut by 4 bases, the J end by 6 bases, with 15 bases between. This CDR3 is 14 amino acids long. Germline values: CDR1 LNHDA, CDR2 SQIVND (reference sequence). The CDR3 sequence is CASSRGGLGAEAFF. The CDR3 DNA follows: TGTGCCAGTAGTAGGGGCGGGTTAGGCGCTGAAGCTTTCTTT.

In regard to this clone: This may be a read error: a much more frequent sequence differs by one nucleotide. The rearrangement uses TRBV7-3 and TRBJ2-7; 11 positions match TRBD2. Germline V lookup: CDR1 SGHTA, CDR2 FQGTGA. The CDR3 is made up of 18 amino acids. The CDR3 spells CASSLTSSGRSSPYGQYF. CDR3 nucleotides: TGTGCCAGCAGCTTAACCTCTAGCGGGAGGAGTAGCCCCTACGGGCAGTACTTC.

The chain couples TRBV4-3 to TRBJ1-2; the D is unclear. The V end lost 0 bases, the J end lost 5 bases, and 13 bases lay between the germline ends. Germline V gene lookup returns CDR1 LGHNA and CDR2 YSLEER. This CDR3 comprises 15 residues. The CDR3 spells CASSQEAGRGYGYTF. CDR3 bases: TGCGCCAGCAGCCAAGAGGCGGGAAGAGGGTATGGCTACACCTTC.

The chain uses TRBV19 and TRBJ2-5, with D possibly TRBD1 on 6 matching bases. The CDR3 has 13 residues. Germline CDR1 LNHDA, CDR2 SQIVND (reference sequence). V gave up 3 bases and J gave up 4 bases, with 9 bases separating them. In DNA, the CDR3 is TGTGCCAGTAGTATCGAAGGGGGAGAGACCCAGTACTTC. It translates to CASSIEGGETQYF.

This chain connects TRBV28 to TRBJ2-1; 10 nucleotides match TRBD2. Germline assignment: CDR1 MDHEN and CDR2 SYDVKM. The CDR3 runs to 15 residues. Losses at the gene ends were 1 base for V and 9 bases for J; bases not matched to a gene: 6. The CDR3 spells CASSLYSGRFGEQFF. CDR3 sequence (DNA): TGTGCCAGCAGTTTATATAGCGGGAGGTTTGGTGAGCAGTTCTTC.

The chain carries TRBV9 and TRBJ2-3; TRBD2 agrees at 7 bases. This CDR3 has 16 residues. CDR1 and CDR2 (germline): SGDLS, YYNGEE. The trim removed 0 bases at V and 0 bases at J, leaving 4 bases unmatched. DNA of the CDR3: TGTGCCAGCAGCGTAGGGCTGGGACTAAGCACAGATACGCAGTATTTT. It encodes CASSVGLGLSTDTQYF.

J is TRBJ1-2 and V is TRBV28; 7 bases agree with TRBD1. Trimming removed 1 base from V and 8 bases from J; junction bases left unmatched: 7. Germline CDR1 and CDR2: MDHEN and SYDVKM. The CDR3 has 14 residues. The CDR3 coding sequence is TGTGCCAGCAGTTTATCGACAGGGAAAAAGGGCTACACCTTC. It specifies CASSLSTGKKGYTF.

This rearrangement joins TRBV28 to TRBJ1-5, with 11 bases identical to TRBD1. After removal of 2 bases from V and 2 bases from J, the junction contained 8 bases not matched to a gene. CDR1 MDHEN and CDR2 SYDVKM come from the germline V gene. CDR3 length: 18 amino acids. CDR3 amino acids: CASSLRDRGVMGNQPQHF. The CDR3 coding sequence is TGTGCCAGCAGTTTACGGGACAGGGGGGTGATGGGCAATCAGCCCCAGCATTTT.